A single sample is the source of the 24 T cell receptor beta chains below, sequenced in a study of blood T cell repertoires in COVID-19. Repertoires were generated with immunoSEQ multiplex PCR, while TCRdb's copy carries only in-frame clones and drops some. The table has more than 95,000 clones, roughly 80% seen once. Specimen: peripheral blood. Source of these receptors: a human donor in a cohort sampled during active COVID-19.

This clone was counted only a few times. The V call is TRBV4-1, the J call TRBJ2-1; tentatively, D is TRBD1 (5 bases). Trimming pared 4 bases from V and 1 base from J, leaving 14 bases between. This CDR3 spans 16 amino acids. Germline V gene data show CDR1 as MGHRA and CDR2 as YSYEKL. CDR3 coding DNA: TGCGCCAGCAGCCGGATCCCCACAGGTTCCTACAATGAGCAGTTCTTC. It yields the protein CASSRIPTGSYNEQFF.

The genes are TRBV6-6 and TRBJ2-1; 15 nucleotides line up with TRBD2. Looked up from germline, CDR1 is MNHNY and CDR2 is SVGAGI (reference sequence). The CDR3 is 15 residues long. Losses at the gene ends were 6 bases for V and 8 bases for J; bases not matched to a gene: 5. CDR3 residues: CASSLGLAGGHEQFF. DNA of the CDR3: TGTGCCAGCAGCTTAGGACTAGCGGGGGGGCATGAGCAGTTCTTC.

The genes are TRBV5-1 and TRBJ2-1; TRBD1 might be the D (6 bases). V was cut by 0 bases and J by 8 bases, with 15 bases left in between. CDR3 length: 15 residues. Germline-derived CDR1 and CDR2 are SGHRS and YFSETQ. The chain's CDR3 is CASSLGGPLSDEQFF. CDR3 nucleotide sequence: TGCGCCAGCAGCTTGGGGGGGCCTCTTTCGGATGAGCAGTTCTTC.

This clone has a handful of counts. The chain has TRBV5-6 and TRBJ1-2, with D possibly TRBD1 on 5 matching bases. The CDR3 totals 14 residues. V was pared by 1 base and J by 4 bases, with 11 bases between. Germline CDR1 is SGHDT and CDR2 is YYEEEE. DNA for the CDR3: TGTGCCAGCAGCTTGAGGGGTGTCCGCTATGGCTACACCTTC. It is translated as CASSLRGVRYGYTF.

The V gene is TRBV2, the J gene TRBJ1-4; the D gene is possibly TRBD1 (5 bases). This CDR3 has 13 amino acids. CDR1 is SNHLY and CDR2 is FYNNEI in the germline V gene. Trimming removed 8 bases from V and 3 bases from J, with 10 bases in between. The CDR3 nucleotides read TGTGCCAGCTGGGGGGGAGCTAATGAAAAACTGTTTTTT. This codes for CASWGGANEKLFF.

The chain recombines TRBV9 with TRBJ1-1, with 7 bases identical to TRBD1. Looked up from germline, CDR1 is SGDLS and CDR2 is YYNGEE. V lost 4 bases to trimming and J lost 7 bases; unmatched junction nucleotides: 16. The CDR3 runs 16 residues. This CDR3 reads CASSPKPHRGRSEAFF. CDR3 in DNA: TGTGCCAGCAGCCCTAAACCACACAGGGGACGTAGTGAAGCTTTCTTT.

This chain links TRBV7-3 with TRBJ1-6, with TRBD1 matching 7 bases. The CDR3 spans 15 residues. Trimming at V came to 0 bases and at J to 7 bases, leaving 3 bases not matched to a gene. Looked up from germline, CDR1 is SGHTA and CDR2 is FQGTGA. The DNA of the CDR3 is TGTGCCAGCAGCTTAACGACAGGGATGAATTCACCCCTCCACTTT. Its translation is CASSLTTGMNSPLHF. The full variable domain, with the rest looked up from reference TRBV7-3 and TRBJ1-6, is GAGVSQTPSNKVTEKGKYVELRCDPISGHTALYWYRQSLGQGPEFLIYFQGTGAADDSGLPNDRFFAVRPEGSVSTLKIQRTERGDSAVYLCASSLTTGMNSPLHFGNGTRLTVT.

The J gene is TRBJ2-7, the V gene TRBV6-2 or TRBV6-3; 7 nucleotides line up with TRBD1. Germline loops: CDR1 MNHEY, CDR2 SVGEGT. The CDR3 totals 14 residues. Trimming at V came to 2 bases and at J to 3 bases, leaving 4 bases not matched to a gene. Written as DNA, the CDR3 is TGTGCCAGCAGTTACGCAGGGGGAAGCTACGAGCAGTACTTC. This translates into CASSYAGGSYEQYF.

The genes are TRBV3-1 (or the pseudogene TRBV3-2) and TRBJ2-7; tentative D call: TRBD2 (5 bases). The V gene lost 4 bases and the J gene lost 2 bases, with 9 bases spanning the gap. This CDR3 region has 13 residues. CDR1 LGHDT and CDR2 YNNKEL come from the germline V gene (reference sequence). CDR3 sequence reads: CASSPPGTYEQYF. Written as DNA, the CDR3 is TGTGCCAGCAGCCCCCCCGGGACCTACGAGCAGTACTTC.

The CDR3 DNA reads as TGTGCCAGCAGCTTGGGCAGACGCACAGATACGCAGTATTTT. Its translation is CASSLGRRTDTQYF. J is TRBJ2-3 and V is TRBV11-2; no clear D. CDR1 is SGHAT and CDR2 is FQNNGV in the germline V gene. The length of the CDR3 is 14 residues. The V gene lost 3 bases and the J gene lost 1 base, with 8 bases spanning the gap.

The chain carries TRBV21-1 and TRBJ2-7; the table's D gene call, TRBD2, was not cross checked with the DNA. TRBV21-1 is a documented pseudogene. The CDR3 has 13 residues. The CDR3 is CARTGTSWYEQYF. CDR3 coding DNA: TGTGCCAGAACCGGGACTTCTTGGTACGAGCAGTACTTC.

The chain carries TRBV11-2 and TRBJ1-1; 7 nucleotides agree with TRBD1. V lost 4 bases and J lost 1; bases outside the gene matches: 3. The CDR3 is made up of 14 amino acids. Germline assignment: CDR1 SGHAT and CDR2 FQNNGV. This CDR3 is CASSYTGENTEAFF. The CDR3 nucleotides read TGTGCCAGCAGCTACACAGGGGAGAACACTGAAGCTTTCTTT.

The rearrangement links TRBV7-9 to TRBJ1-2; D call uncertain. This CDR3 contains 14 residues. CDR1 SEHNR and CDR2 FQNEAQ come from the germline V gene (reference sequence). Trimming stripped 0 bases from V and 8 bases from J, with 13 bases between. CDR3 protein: CASSLAPGEYGYTF. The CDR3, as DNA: TGTGCCAGCAGCTTAGCCCCCGGGGAGTACGGCTACACCTTC.

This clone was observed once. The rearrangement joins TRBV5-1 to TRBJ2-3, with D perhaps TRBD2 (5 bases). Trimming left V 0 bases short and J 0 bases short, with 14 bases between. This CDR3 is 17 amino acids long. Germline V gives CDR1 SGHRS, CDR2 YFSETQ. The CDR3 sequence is CASSLERSDYSTDTQYF. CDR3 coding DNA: TGCGCCAGCAGCTTGGAAAGGTCTGACTATAGCACAGATACGCAGTATTTT.

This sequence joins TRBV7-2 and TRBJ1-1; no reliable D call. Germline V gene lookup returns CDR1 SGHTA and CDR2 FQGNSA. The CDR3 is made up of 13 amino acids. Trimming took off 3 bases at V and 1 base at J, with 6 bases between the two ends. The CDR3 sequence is CASSFSGNTEAFF. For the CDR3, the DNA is TGTGCCAGCAGCTTTTCGGGGAACACTGAAGCTTTCTTT.

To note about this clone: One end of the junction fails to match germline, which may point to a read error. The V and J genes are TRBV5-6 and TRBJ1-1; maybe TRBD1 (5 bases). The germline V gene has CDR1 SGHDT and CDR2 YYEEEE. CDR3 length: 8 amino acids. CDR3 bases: TGTGCCAGCACCAGGGCATGGTTT. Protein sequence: CASTRAWF.

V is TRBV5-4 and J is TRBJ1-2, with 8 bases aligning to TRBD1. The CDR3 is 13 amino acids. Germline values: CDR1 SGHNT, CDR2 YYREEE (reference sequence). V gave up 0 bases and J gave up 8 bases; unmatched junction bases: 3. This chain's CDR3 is CASSLAQGEGYTF. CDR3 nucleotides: TGTGCCAGCAGCTTGGCACAGGGGGAAGGCTACACCTTC.

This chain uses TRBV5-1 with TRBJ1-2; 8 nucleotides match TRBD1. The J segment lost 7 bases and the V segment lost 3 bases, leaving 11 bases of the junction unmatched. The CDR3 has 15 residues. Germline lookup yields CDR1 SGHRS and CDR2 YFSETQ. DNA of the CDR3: TGCGCCAGCAGCTCCCGAGGACAGGGCAATTCTGGCTACACCTTC. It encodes CASSSRGQGNSGYTF.

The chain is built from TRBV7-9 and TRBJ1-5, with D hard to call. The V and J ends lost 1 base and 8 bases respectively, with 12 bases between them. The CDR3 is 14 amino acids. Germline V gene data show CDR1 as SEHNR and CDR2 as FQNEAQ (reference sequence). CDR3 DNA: TGTGCCAGCAGCTTAGGATCGGTTAAAGAGCCCCAGCATTTT. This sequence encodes CASSLGSVKEPQHF. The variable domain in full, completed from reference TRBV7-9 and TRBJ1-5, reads DTGVSQNPRHKITKRGQNVTFRCDPISEHNRLYWYRQTLGQGPEFLTYFQNEAQLEKSRLLSDRFSAERPKGSFSTLEIQRTEQGDSAMYLCASSLGSVKEPQHFGDGTRLSIL.

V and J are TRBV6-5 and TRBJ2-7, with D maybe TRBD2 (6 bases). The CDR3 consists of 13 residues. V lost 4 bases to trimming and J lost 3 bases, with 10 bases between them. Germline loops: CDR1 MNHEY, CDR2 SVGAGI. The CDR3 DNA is TGTGCCAGCAGTTCCCCGGGACTCTACGAGCAGTACTTC. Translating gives CASSSPGLYEQYF.

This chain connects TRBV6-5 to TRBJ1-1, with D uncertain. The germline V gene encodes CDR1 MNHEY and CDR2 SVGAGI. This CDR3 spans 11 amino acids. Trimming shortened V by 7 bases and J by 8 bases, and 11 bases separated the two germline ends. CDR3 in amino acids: CASIKLDEAFF. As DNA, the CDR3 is TGTGCCAGCATCAAGCTAGACGAAGCTTTCTTT.

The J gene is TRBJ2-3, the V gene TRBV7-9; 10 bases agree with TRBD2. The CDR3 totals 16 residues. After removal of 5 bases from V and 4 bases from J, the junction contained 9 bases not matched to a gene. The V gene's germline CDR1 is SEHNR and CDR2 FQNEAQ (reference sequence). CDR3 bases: TGTGCCAGCAGCCTCTTAGCGGGGGGAGACCCAGATACGCAGTATTTT. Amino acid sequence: CASSLLAGGDPDTQYF.

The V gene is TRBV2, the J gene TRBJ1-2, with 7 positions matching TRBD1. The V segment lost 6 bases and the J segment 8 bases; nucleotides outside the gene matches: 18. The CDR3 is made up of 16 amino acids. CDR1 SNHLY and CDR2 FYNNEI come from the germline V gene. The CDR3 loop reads CASSRSLEQGPYGYTF. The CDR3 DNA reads TGTGCCAGCAGCCGAAGTCTCGAACAGGGGCCTTACGGCTACACCTTC.

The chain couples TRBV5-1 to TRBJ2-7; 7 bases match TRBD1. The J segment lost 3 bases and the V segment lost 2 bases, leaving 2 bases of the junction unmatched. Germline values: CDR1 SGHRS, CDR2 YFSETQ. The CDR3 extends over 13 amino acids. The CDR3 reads CASSFGQDYEQYF. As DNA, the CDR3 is TGCGCCAGCAGCTTTGGACAGGACTACGAGCAGTACTTC.